Included here is one T cell receptor (beta chain) sequence, with context. Antigen specificity is unknown. The sample belongs to a study of T cell responses to AZD1222 COVID-19 vaccine. Second-dose intervals of approximately 4 or approximately 12 weeks were pooled. Study results and limitations: With two AZD1222 doses given, Spike-specific TCR breadth and depth both rose. Donors were mostly white British, more females; clonal diversity possibly underestimated.

The CDR3 is made up of 13 amino acids. Germline V gives CDR1 KGHSH, CDR2 LQKENI. Trimming left V 6 bases short and J 8 bases short, with 14 bases between. The table came from immunoSEQ multiplex PCR; TCRdb's copy has only in-frame clones and leaves some out. The sample records about 120,000 clones, around 83% being singletons. The chain links TRBV18 to TRBJ2-1, with D perhaps given as TRBD1 or TRBD2 (6 bases each). The sequences come from peripheral blood, collected 28 days after the second AZD1222 dose. This receptor was obtained from an adult who received the AZD1222 COVID-19 vaccine. CDR3 sequence reads: CASSRGRMDEQFF. The CDR3 bases are TGTGCCAGCTCTCGGGGGCGCATGGATGAGCAGTTCTTC.